This is a list of T cell receptor beta chains from one sample in a study of CD8+ T cells in alopecia areata. The table came from immunoSEQ multiplex PCR; TCRdb's copy has only in-frame clones and leaves some out. The sample contains 80,000 to 100,000 clones, 44% of which appear only once. The input for sequencing was CD8+ T cells sorted from blood, taken at week 24, from a patient treated with tofacitinib. These receptors came from a human donor with alopecia areata. Each CDR3 is given with its conserved first and last residue. D genes are given only for firm matches. The listing skips clone size in some rows; elsewhere it reads once, few, many or a size class.

clone size: once
D gene: TRBD1
J gene: TRBJ1-2
V gene: TRBV4-1
CDR3 DNA: TGCGCCAGCAGCCAAGAGGACAGGGGGCTTAACTATGGCTACACCTTC
CDR3 protein: CASSQEDRGLNYGYTF

clone size: .
D gene: TRBD2
J gene: TRBJ2-7
V gene: TRBV4-2
CDR3 DNA: TGTGCCAGCAGCGTTTCTGTGACTAGCGCAACCTCCTACGAGCAGTACTTC
CDR3 protein: CASSVSVTSATSYEQYF

clone size: few
D gene: TRBD2
J gene: TRBJ2-2
V gene: TRBV11-1
CDR3 DNA: TGTGCCAGCAGCAGCGGGGACGCCAGCACCGGGGAGCTGTTTTTT
CDR3 protein: CASSSGDASTGELFF

clone size: .
D gene: .
J gene: TRBJ1-2
V gene: TRBV7-9
CDR3 DNA: TGTGCCAGCAGAGAGACCGACAGTATCTATGGCTACACCTTC
CDR3 protein: CASRETDSIYGYTF

clone size: .
D gene: .
J gene: TRBJ2-1
V gene: TRBV19
CDR3 DNA: TGTGCCAGTAGTATAGTCACCCTGTCGAGCAATGAGCAGTTCTTC
CDR3 protein: CASSIVTLSSNEQFF

clone size: .
D gene: .
J gene: TRBJ1-1
V gene: TRBV7-9
CDR3 DNA: TGTGCCAGCAGCAACAGGACCGCGATGAACACTGAAGCTTTCTTT
CDR3 protein: CASSNRTAMNTEAFF

clone size: few
D gene: .
J gene: TRBJ1-1
V gene: TRBV5-5
CDR3 DNA: TGTGCCAGCAGCTTGGAGCCAGGGTTGGTGAACACTGAAGCTTTCTTT
CDR3 protein: CASSLEPGLVNTEAFF

clone size: .
D gene: .
J gene: TRBJ2-7
V gene: TRBV19
CDR3 DNA: TGTGCCAGTAGTATAGATCGTGGGAACGAGCAGTACTTC
CDR3 protein: CASSIDRGNEQYF

clone size: .
D gene: .
J gene: TRBJ2-3
V gene: TRBV7-8
CDR3 DNA: TGTGCCAGCAGCTTAGCGACTAGGTTTGGCACAGATACGCAGTATTTT
CDR3 protein: CASSLATRFGTDTQYF

clone size: .
D gene: TRBD2
J gene: TRBJ2-1
V gene: TRBV19
CDR3 DNA: TGTGCCAGTAGTATATCCGGACTAGCGGCGTACAATGAGCAGTTCTTC
CDR3 protein: CASSISGLAAYNEQFF

clone size: .
D gene: .
J gene: TRBJ2-2
V gene: TRBV7-9
CDR3 DNA: TGTGCCAGCAGCTTCCAACAGACCCTCGACACCGGGGAGCTGTTTTTT
CDR3 protein: CASSFQQTLDTGELFF

clone size: .
D gene: TRBD1
J gene: TRBJ1-3
V gene: TRBV11-2
CDR3 DNA: TGTGCCAGCAGCTTGCAGGGGGCTCCAAACACCATATATTTT
CDR3 protein: CASSLQGAPNTIYF

clone size: .
D gene: TRBD2
J gene: TRBJ2-3
V gene: TRBV14
CDR3 DNA: TGTGCCAGCAGCCAGGGCGGGAGGAGCACAGATACGCAGTATTTT
CDR3 protein: CASSQGGRSTDTQYF

clone size: .
D gene: .
J gene: TRBJ1-2
V gene: TRBV9
CDR3 DNA: TGTGCCAGCAGCGTTCTAGATGAGAGGAGAGCTAACTATGGCTACACCTTC
CDR3 protein: CASSVLDERRANYGYTF

clone size: few
D gene: .
J gene: TRBJ2-2
V gene: TRBV29-1
CDR3 DNA: TGCAGCGTTGGGCGGTCCGGAGACACCGGGGAGCTGTTTTTT
CDR3 protein: CSVGRSGDTGELFF

clone size: few
D gene: .
J gene: TRBJ2-7
V gene: TRBV29-1
CDR3 DNA: TGCAGCGTTGAAGCGGGGATCGCCTACGAGCAGTACTTC
CDR3 protein: CSVEAGIAYEQYF

clone size: .
D gene: .
J gene: TRBJ2-5
V gene: TRBV29-1
CDR3 DNA: TGCAGCCAACCGGGCCAAGAGACCCAGTACTTC
CDR3 protein: CSQPGQETQYF

clone size: .
D gene: .
J gene: TRBJ1-1
V gene: TRBV5-1
CDR3 DNA: TGCGCCAGCAGCTTGGCTCCAGGGATGAGGGCTGAAGCTTTCTTT
CDR3 protein: CASSLAPGMRAEAFF

clone size: few
D gene: TRBD1
J gene: TRBJ1-5
V gene: TRBV29-1
CDR3 DNA: TGCAGCGTTGTGGGACAGGGGGCCGGTCAGCCCCAGCATTTT
CDR3 protein: CSVVGQGAGQPQHF

clone size: few
D gene: .
J gene: TRBJ2-6
V gene: TRBV27
CDR3 DNA: TGTGCCAGCCAGAGCTCTGGGGCCAACGTCCTGACTTTC
CDR3 protein: CASQSSGANVLTF

clone size: .
D gene: TRBD1
J gene: TRBJ2-2
V gene: TRBV7-9
CDR3 DNA: TGTGCCAGCAGCTTAGTACAGGGGGCAGCCGGGGAGCTGTTTTTT
CDR3 protein: CASSLVQGAAGELFF

clone size: .
D gene: .
J gene: TRBJ2-2
V gene: TRBV23-1
CDR3 DNA: TGCGCCAGCAGTCCCGGTCAGGGGACCGGGGAGCTGTTTTTT
CDR3 protein: CASSPGQGTGELFF

clone size: .
D gene: TRBD1
J gene: TRBJ2-7
V gene: TRBV5-6
CDR3 DNA: TGTGCCAGCAGCGGATGGACAGGGACTCAATACGAGCAGTACTTC
CDR3 protein: CASSGWTGTQYEQYF

clone size: .
D gene: .
J gene: TRBJ2-3
V gene: TRBV4-3
CDR3 DNA: TGCGCCAGCAGCCACGCCCCGACTAGGAGATCTCCATTTTTGCGCGATACGCAGTATTTT
CDR3 protein: CASSHAPTRRSPFLRDTQYF

clone size: .
D gene: .
J gene: TRBJ2-3
V gene: TRBV5-1
CDR3 DNA: TGCGCCAGCAGCACTACGGCCGGGAGCACAGATACGCAGTATTTT
CDR3 protein: CASSTTAGSTDTQYF

clone size: few
D gene: .
J gene: TRBJ2-7
V gene: TRBV29-1
CDR3 DNA: TGCAGCGTTGAAGATAGGACCGAGCAGTACTTC
CDR3 protein: CSVEDRTEQYF

clone size: few
D gene: TRBD1
J gene: TRBJ2-1
V gene: TRBV27
CDR3 DNA: TGTGCCAGCAGTTCCGGGACAGGGGGCAATGAGCAGTTCTTC
CDR3 protein: CASSSGTGGNEQFF

clone size: .
D gene: TRBD1
J gene: TRBJ1-1
V gene: TRBV19
CDR3 DNA: TGTGCCAGTAGTGTCCTAGGACAGGGCAAAGCTCCTGAAGCTTTCTTT
CDR3 protein: CASSVLGQGKAPEAFF

clone size: .
D gene: .
J gene: TRBJ2-3
V gene: TRBV29-1
CDR3 DNA: TGCAGCGTTGAGGACAGCACAGATACGCAGTATTTT
CDR3 protein: CSVEDSTDTQYF

clone size: .
D gene: TRBD2
J gene: TRBJ2-7
V gene: TRBV5-4
CDR3 DNA: TGTGCCAGCAGCTTGGGGGCCGGGGCTAGCGGGAACGAGCAGTACTTC
CDR3 protein: CASSLGAGASGNEQYF

clone size: .
D gene: TRBD2
J gene: TRBJ2-7
V gene: TRBV5-1
CDR3 DNA: TGCGCCAGCACCGGAGGACTAGCGGGCTACGAGCAGTACTTC
CDR3 protein: CASTGGLAGYEQYF

clone size: once
D gene: TRBD2
J gene: TRBJ2-2
V gene: TRBV7-2
CDR3 DNA: TGTGCCAGCAGCTTATGGCGGGAGCGGGGATCTGAGGAGCTGTTTTTT
CDR3 protein: CASSLWRERGSEELFF

clone size: .
D gene: TRBD1
J gene: TRBJ2-7
V gene: TRBV29-1
CDR3 DNA: TGCAGCGTCCACACGGACAGGGGGCCCCACGAGCAGTACTTC
CDR3 protein: CSVHTDRGPHEQYF

clone size: .
D gene: .
J gene: TRBJ1-1
V gene: TRBV9
CDR3 DNA: TGTGCCAGCAGCGCGGGAGGACGGGGGAACACTGAAGCTTTCTTT
CDR3 protein: CASSAGGRGNTEAFF

clone size: .
D gene: .
J gene: TRBJ1-2
V gene: TRBV5-1
CDR3 DNA: TGCGCCAGCAGCAACGACAGACGAGCTAACTATGGCTACACCTTC
CDR3 protein: CASSNDRRANYGYTF

clone size: .
D gene: .
J gene: TRBJ2-1
V gene: TRBV7-2
CDR3 DNA: TGTGCCAGCAGCTTCGGACGGAGGATTGATGAGCAGTTCTTC
CDR3 protein: CASSFGRRIDEQFF

clone size: .
D gene: .
J gene: TRBJ2-7
V gene: TRBV6-5
CDR3 DNA: TGTGCCAGCAGAAACAGAGATTCTTCGTACGAGCAGTACTTC
CDR3 protein: CASRNRDSSYEQYF

clone size: .
D gene: .
J gene: TRBJ2-1
V gene: TRBV4-1
CDR3 DNA: TGCGCCAGCAGCCAAGTTTCGAGGGGTGATGAGCAGTTCTTC
CDR3 protein: CASSQVSRGDEQFF

clone size: .
D gene: .
J gene: TRBJ2-1
V gene: TRBV27
CDR3 DNA: TGTGCCAGCAGTTGGACCGGATACAATGAGCAGTTCTTC
CDR3 protein: CASSWTGYNEQFF

clone size: few
D gene: .
J gene: TRBJ2-7
V gene: TRBV7-9
CDR3 DNA: TGTGCCAGCAGCTCCAGGGACTACGAGCAGTACTTC
CDR3 protein: CASSSRDYEQYF

clone size: few
D gene: TRBD1
J gene: TRBJ1-3
V gene: TRBV7-9
CDR3 DNA: TGTGCCAGCAGCCAACCACAGGGGAGCTCTGGAAACACCATATATTTT
CDR3 protein: CASSQPQGSSGNTIYF

clone size: .
D gene: .
J gene: TRBJ2-3
V gene: TRBV4-3
CDR3 DNA: TGCGCCAGCAGCCAAGATCGTTACGGAGCCACAGATACGCAGTATTTT
CDR3 protein: CASSQDRYGATDTQYF

clone size: once
D gene: .
J gene: TRBJ1-2
V gene: TRBV7-9
CDR3 DNA: TGTGCCAGCAGCTTAGTAAACCTAAACCTTTATGGCTACACCTTC
CDR3 protein: CASSLVNLNLYGYTF

clone size: .
D gene: .
J gene: TRBJ2-1
V gene: TRBV19
CDR3 DNA: TGTGCCAGTAGTCTGACCCGGGACGGACCCGAGCAGTTCTTC
CDR3 protein: CASSLTRDGPEQFF

clone size: .
D gene: .
J gene: TRBJ1-5
V gene: TRBV6-5
CDR3 DNA: TGTGCCAGCAGTTACTCGGCAGGGACGAGCAATCAGCCCCAGCATTTT
CDR3 protein: CASSYSAGTSNQPQHF

clone size: .
D gene: .
J gene: TRBJ2-7
V gene: TRBV7-9
CDR3 DNA: TGTGCCAGCAGCGCCCGGGGGCAACACCAGTACTTC
CDR3 protein: CASSARGQHQYF

clone size: .
D gene: TRBD1
J gene: TRBJ1-2
V gene: TRBV4-1
CDR3 DNA: TGCGCCAGCAGCCAAGGGTCGGACAGGCCACATGGCTACACCTTC
CDR3 protein: CASSQGSDRPHGYTF

clone size: .
D gene: TRBD2
J gene: TRBJ2-3
V gene: TRBV19
CDR3 DNA: TGTGCCAGTACCCTGCTAGCGGGCACAGATACGCAGTATTTT
CDR3 protein: CASTLLAGTDTQYF

clone size: few
D gene: TRBD1
J gene: TRBJ2-4
V gene: TRBV2
CDR3 DNA: TGTGCCAGCTGGGGCCAGGGGGTGAGCATTCAGTACTTC
CDR3 protein: CASWGQGVSIQYF

clone size: .
D gene: .
J gene: TRBJ1-5
V gene: TRBV7-9
CDR3 DNA: TGTGCCAGCAGTCATAGCAATCAGCCCCAGCATTTT
CDR3 protein: CASSHSNQPQHF

clone size: .
D gene: TRBD1
J gene: TRBJ2-7
V gene: TRBV30
CDR3 DNA: TGTGCCTGGAGTTGGGACAGCTCCTACGAGCAGTACTTC
CDR3 protein: CAWSWDSSYEQYF

clone size: .
D gene: TRBD2
J gene: TRBJ2-3
V gene: TRBV5-1
CDR3 DNA: TGCGCCAGCAGCTTGTCGCCCGGGACTAGCGGACGCACAGATACGCAGTATTTT
CDR3 protein: CASSLSPGTSGRTDTQYF

clone size: once
D gene: TRBD1
J gene: TRBJ1-1
V gene: TRBV5-1
CDR3 DNA: TGCGCCAGCAGCTCGGACAGGGTAACAACTGAAGCTTTCTTT
CDR3 protein: CASSSDRVTTEAFF

clone size: .
D gene: TRBD2
J gene: TRBJ2-7
V gene: TRBV7-2
CDR3 DNA: TGTGCCAGCAGCCCCCGAGTTCTAGCGGGAAGCTCCTACGAGCAGTACTTC
CDR3 protein: CASSPRVLAGSSYEQYF